What follows are 26 T cell receptor beta chains derived from one specimen sequenced in a study of cytomegalovirus exposure and HLA in healthy donors. Primers included in the PCR were 60 Vbeta and 13 Jbeta primers. Some clones are missing from TCRdb's copy, which holds only in-frame ones; the method was immunoSEQ multiplex PCR. The table lists 170,000 or so clones, 70% to 80% of them singletons. The sequenced material came from PBMCs. The source is a woman in her thirties or forties in good health and CMV-seronegative.

J is TRBJ2-1 and V is TRBV7-9; 7 bases line up with TRBD1. V shed 4 bases and J 7 bases; nucleotides not matched to a gene: 4. Germline CDR1 reads SEHNR; CDR2 reads FQNEAQ (reference sequence). CDR3 length: 13 amino acids. This chain's CDR3 is CASSSQQGNEQFF. For the CDR3, the DNA is TGTGCCAGCAGCTCACAACAGGGGAATGAGCAGTTCTTC. Filled out from reference TRBV7-9 and TRBJ2-1, the complete variable domain reads DTGVSQNPRHKITKRGQNVTFRCDPISEHNRLYWYRQTLGQGPEFLTYFQNEAQLEKSRLLSDRFSAERPKGSFSTLEIQRTEQGDSAMYLCASSSQQGNEQFFGPGTRLTVL.

The V gene is TRBV9, the J gene TRBJ2-1; weak D call: TRBD1 (6 bases). The germline V and J ends were trimmed by 0 bases and 13 bases, with 11 bases remaining between them. The CDR3 extends over 12 amino acids. Germline V CDR1 and CDR2: SGDLS, YYNGEE. The CDR3 DNA reads TGTGCCAGCAGCGTAGGGGGGCAGACCCAGTTCTTC. Its protein product is CASSVGGQTQFF.

V usage is TRBV5-4 and J usage is TRBJ1-1, with D maybe TRBD1 (6 bases). V was clipped by 4 bases and J by 1 base, with 17 bases between them. In germline, CDR1 is SGHNT, CDR2 YYREEE (reference sequence). CDR3 length equals 16 residues. The CDR3 sequence: CASSPALQGKNTEAFF. The CDR3 DNA reads TGTGCCAGCAGCCCGGCCCTACAGGGTAAGAACACTGAAGCTTTCTTT.

The V and J genes are TRBV6-1 and TRBJ1-2; D remains ambiguous. There are 13 residues in the CDR3. Per the germline V gene, CDR1 is MNHNS and CDR2 is SASEGT. The germline V and J ends were trimmed by 2 bases and 2 bases, with 6 bases remaining between them. The CDR3 nucleotides are TGTGCCAGCAGTGAAAGGGAGAACTATGGCTACACCTTC. Translated: CASSERENYGYTF.

V and J are TRBV5-1 and TRBJ2-7, with 9 bases lining up with TRBD1. The V segment lost 4 bases and the J segment 3 bases; nucleotides outside the gene matches: 5. The CDR3 totals 14 residues. Germline V gene sequence: CDR1 SGHRS, CDR2 YFSETQ. The CDR3: CASSPGQGLYEQYF. In nucleotides, the CDR3 is TGCGCCAGCAGCCCGGGACAGGGTCTCTACGAGCAGTACTTC.

This rearrangement joins TRBV19 to TRBJ1-5, with TRBD1 matching over 8 bases. The CDR3 has 14 amino acids. Germline V gene lookup returns CDR1 LNHDA and CDR2 SQIVND (reference sequence). Trimming at V came to 9 bases and at J to 4 bases, leaving 8 bases not matched to a gene. CDR3 region: CASEGGQVNQPQHF. The CDR3 nucleotides are TGTGCCAGCGAAGGGGGACAGGTGAATCAGCCCCAGCATTTT.

CDR3 coding DNA: TGTGCCAGCAGTGAGGGCACTAGCAGCTCTAACTATGGCTACACCTTC. Translating gives CASSEGTSSSNYGYTF. The V gene is TRBV6-1, the J gene TRBJ1-2, with D hard to call. This CDR3 is 16 amino acids long. The V end lost 3 bases, the J end lost 0 bases, and 14 bases lay between the germline ends. CDR1 is MNHNS, CDR2 SASEGT, per germline.

This clone was seen only once. The chain links TRBV4-3 to TRBJ2-5; 12 bases fit TRBD2. The tail of the sequence fits TRBJ2-7 better, so the J call may be wrong. There are 18 residues in the CDR3. CDR1 is LGHNA, CDR2 YSLEER, per germline. The CDR3 nucleotides are TGCGCCAGCAGCCAAGACTTACGACGACTAGCGGGGGCCTACGAGCAGTACTTC. Residues: CASSQDLRRLAGAYEQYF.

The chain has TRBV4-1 and TRBJ1-2; possibly TRBD1 for D (6 bases). CDR3 size: 14 residues. V was clipped by 1 base and J by 6 bases, with 12 bases between them. Germline CDR1 is MGHRA and CDR2 is YSYEKL. The CDR3 loop reads CASSQGHGGDGYTF. DNA for the CDR3: TGCGCCAGCAGCCAAGGTCATGGGGGCGATGGCTACACCTTC.

The V gene is TRBV6-5, the J gene TRBJ1-2; TRBD1 might be the D (5 bases). V lost 0 bases, J lost 7 bases, and 12 bases lay in between. The CDR3 covers 14 residues. Germline CDR1 MNHEY, CDR2 SVGAGI. In DNA form, the CDR3 reads TGTGCCAGCAGTTACTCGGTTCAGGGCTTTGGCTACACCTTC. It yields the protein CASSYSVQGFGYTF.

This clone was seen a handful of times. CDR3 in amino acids: CASSQERGNTEAFF. The DNA of the CDR3 is TGCGCCAGCAGCCAAGAAAGGGGGAACACTGAAGCTTTCTTT. This rearrangement joins TRBV4-1 to TRBJ1-1, with D perhaps TRBD1 (5 bases). With 0 bases removed from V and 1 base from J, the gap between germline ends came to 6 bases. Germline lookup yields CDR1 MGHRA and CDR2 YSYEKL. This CDR3 is built from 14 residues.

The chain employs TRBV2 and TRBJ2-1, with 11 nucleotides matching TRBD2. V was pared by 3 bases and J by 2 bases, with 9 bases of the junction left unmatched. The CDR3 covers 18 residues. Per the germline V gene, CDR1 is SNHLY and CDR2 is FYNNEI. Here the CDR3 DNA reads TGTGCCAGCAGTGACGACGGCCTAGCGGGAGGTCCCTACAATGAGCAGTTCTTC. Its translation: CASSDDGLAGGPYNEQFF.

The chain has TRBV5-1 and TRBJ2-5, with TRBD2 as a possible D gene (5 bases). This CDR3 is 17 amino acids long. Germline assignment: CDR1 SGHRS and CDR2 YFSETQ. V shed 4 bases and J shed 2 bases, with 21 bases lying between them. The CDR3 here is CASSLPRQSGFQETQYF. CDR3 coding DNA: TGCGCCAGCAGCCTCCCCCGACAAAGCGGTTTTCAAGAGACCCAGTACTTC.

CDR3: CASSPRTDYEQYF. The CDR3 bases are TGCGCCAGCAGCCCAAGGACAGACTACGAGCAGTACTTC. The genes are TRBV5-1 and TRBJ2-7; tentatively, D is TRBD1 (6 bases). This CDR3 spans 13 amino acids. V lost 4 bases to trimming and J lost 3 bases, with 11 bases between them. CDR1 SGHRS and CDR2 YFSETQ come from the germline V gene.

This clone has just one count. CDR3 in DNA: TGTGCCAGCAGCTGGGGACAAGAGAAGACTGAAGCTTTCTTT. It codes for CASSWGQEKTEAFF. V and J are TRBV5-4 and TRBJ1-1; D perhaps matches TRBD1 (6 bases). Trimming took 3 bases from V and 5 from J, leaving 14 bases between them. The CDR3 consists of 14 residues. The germline CDR1 and CDR2 sequences are SGHNT and YYREEE (reference sequence).

The rearrangement links TRBV7-9 to TRBJ1-2; the D is unclear. V was shortened by 4 bases and J by 1 base, with 7 bases between the two germline ends. Germline V gene data show CDR1 as SEHNR and CDR2 as FQNEAQ (reference sequence). The CDR3 is made up of 13 amino acids. The CDR3 is CASSSEHNYGYTF. CDR3 sequence (DNA): TGTGCCAGCAGCTCGGAGCATAACTATGGCTACACCTTC.

In this sample, this clone turned up a few times. V gene TRBV5-1 combines with J gene TRBJ1-5; tentative D call: TRBD1 (6 bases). V lost 4 bases and J 5 bases, leaving 13 bases between the germline ends. Germline V gene sequence: CDR1 SGHRS, CDR2 YFSETQ. The CDR3 covers 14 residues. The CDR3 DNA follows: TGCGCCAGCAGCCTGACAGGAGGCGATCAGCCCCAGCATTTT. It encodes CASSLTGGDQPQHF.

This chain connects TRBV5-1 to TRBJ2-7, with 7 bases fitting TRBD2. V lost 0 bases, J lost 4 bases, and 7 bases stayed unmatched. The germline CDR1 and CDR2 sequences are SGHRS and YFSETQ. This CDR3 comprises 15 residues. The DNA of the CDR3 is TGCGCCAGCAGCTTGGGAGCGGGGACTACTTACGAGCAGTACTTC. Encoded protein: CASSLGAGTTYEQYF.

This clone turned up a few times. Different DNA sequences within this sample yield the same CDR3. J is TRBJ2-2 and V is TRBV25-1; no clear D gene. Germline assignment: CDR1 MGHDK and CDR2 SYGVNS. V lost 0 bases to trimming and J lost 1 base, with 6 bases between them. The CDR3 length is 15 residues. CDR3 sequence reads: CASSEYSGNTGELFF. CDR3 coding DNA: TGTGCCAGCAGTGAATATTCCGGGAACACCGGGGAGCTGTTTTTT.

The chain links TRBV29-1 to TRBJ1-2; perhaps TRBD1 as D (5 bases). Deletions cut 0 bases from V and 4 bases from J, with 9 bases between. CDR1 is SQVTM and CDR2 is ANQGSEA in the germline V gene. The CDR3 is 13 amino acids. DNA for the CDR3: TGCAGCGTTGAAGATCGCCAGGGCTATGGCTACACCTTC. It is translated as CSVEDRQGYGYTF.

Written as DNA, the CDR3 is TGCGCCAGCAGCTTGGACCAGAGGGGGGGCCGAAACACCATATATTTT. This gives the protein CASSLDQRGGRNTIYF. This rearrangement joins TRBV5-1 to TRBJ1-3; D may be TRBD1 (6 bases). Germline CDR1 SGHRS, CDR2 YFSETQ. V was trimmed by 0 bases and J by 5 bases, leaving 15 bases between them. This CDR3 is 16 amino acids long.

The sample holds one count of this clone. The CDR3 DNA follows: TGTGCCAGCAGCCAATCCAAGGGACTAGTCGCATACTTC. Protein product: CASSQSKGLVAYF. The genes are TRBV4-2 and TRBJ2-5; 8 bases fit TRBD2. CDR3 length equals 13 residues. V was clipped by 2 bases and J by 14 bases; unmatched bases: 10. Per the germline V gene, CDR1 is LGHNA and CDR2 is YNFKEQ.

The rearrangement uses TRBV5-4 and TRBJ2-1; 7 bases map to TRBD1. V was pared by 6 bases and J by 3 bases, with 12 bases of the junction left unmatched. The CDR3 is made up of 16 amino acids. Germline V gene data show CDR1 as SGHNT and CDR2 as YYREEE (reference sequence). The CDR3 region has the DNA TGTGCCAGCACCAGGGGGACCGGGATTATCTACAATGAGCAGTTCTTC. It specifies CASTRGTGIIYNEQFF.

This clone was observed once. CDR3 sequence: CASSISQGRERFRNEQYF. The DNA of the CDR3 is TGTGCCAGCAGTATATCTCAAGGGAGGGAGCGTTTCAGGAACGAGCAGTACTTC. The genes are TRBV7-2 and TRBJ2-7; 7 bases are a match to TRBD2. Germline trimming cut 6 bases from V and 5 bases from J; bases unmatched to any gene: 22. Germline CDR1 and CDR2: SGHTA and FQGNSA. This CDR3 region has 18 residues.

This clone occurred once. This rearrangement joins TRBV30 to TRBJ2-7, with TRBD1 as a possible D gene (6 bases). This CDR3 has 17 residues. The germline gives CDR1 GTSNPN, CDR2 SVGIG (reference sequence). The V and J ends lost 3 bases and 5 bases respectively, with 26 bases between them. CDR3 amino acids: CAWRTGLSAIGINEQYF. CDR3 DNA sequence: TGTGCCTGGAGGACAGGCCTATCTGCTATCGGAATAAACGAGCAGTACTTC.

The V call is TRBV19, the J call TRBJ2-5, with D unclear. Germline CDR1 is LNHDA and CDR2 is SQIVND (reference sequence). This CDR3 has 11 residues. V was clipped by 8 bases and J by 2 bases, with 6 bases between them. The CDR3 sequence: CASGEQETQYF. The DNA of the CDR3 is TGTGCCAGTGGAGAGCAAGAGACCCAGTACTTC.